One and the same sample provided the 4 T cell receptor beta chains below, sequenced in a study of T cells after yellow fever vaccination. Using its own MiXCR run on the 5' RACE reads, TCRdb lists one record per CDR3 protein. The sample records 200,000 to 300,000 distinct CDR3 sequences, about 3.7% being singletons. This specimen consisted of PBMCs, obtained 15 days after the yellow fever booster vaccination. These receptors were obtained from a man aged 18 to 29 who received the YFV17D yellow fever vaccine.

This clonotype appeared many times. Written as DNA, the CDR3 is TGTGCCAGCAGCCCTGACGGCCTTGCAGATACGCAGTATTTT. Translation: CASSPDGLADTQYF. The rearrangement links TRBV7-2 to TRBJ2-3; no clear D. Germline V CDR1 and CDR2: SGHTA, FQGNSA. CDR3 size: 14 residues. Trimming stripped 5 bases from V and 4 bases from J, with 13 bases between.

This clonotype was recorded at least ten times. The gene calls are TRBV20-1 and TRBJ2-2; 9 bases align to TRBD2. The CDR3 loop spans 14 amino acids. V gave up 7 bases and J gave up 0 bases; unmatched junction bases: 3. Germline V lookup: CDR1 DFQATT, CDR2 SNEGSKA (reference sequence). The CDR3 nucleotides are TGCAGTGGTATAGCGGGGGCGAACACCGGGGAGCTGTTTTTT. Translating gives CSGIAGANTGELFF.

This clonotype came up many times. V usage is TRBV5-1 and J usage is TRBJ1-1, with 11 bases that match TRBD1. Looked up from germline, CDR1 is SGHRS and CDR2 is YFSETQ. V shed 4 bases, J shed 4 bases, and the junction held 6 bases outside the gene matches. The CDR3 runs 15 residues. CDR3 DNA sequence: TGCGCCAGCAGCGAGGCCGGGACAGGGGGCACTGAAGCTTTCTTT. Translated: CASSEAGTGGTEAFF.

In this sample, this clonotype turned up many times. The V and J genes are TRBV12-3 or TRBV12-4 and TRBJ2-1; D not certain. Trimming took off 7 bases at V and 8 bases at J, with 12 bases between the two ends. The CDR3 totals 12 residues. CDR3 region: CASTLIRDEQFF. The CDR3 nucleotides are TGTGCCAGCACCCTTATTAGGGATGAGCAGTTCTTC.